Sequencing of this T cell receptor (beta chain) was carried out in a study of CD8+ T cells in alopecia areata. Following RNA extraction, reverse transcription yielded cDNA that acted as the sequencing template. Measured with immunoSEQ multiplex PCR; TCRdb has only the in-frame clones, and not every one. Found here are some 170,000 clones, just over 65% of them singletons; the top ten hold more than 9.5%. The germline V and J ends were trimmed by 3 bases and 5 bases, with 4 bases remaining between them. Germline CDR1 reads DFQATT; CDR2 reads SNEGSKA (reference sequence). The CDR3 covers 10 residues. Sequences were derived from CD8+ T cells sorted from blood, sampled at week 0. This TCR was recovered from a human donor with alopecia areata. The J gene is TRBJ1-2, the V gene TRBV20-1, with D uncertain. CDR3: CSASGYGYTF. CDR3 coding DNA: TGCAGTGCTAGTGGGTATGGCTACACCTTC.